Presented here are 31 T cell receptor beta chains from one specimen sequenced in a study of blood T cell repertoires in COVID-19. The protocol was immunoSEQ multiplex PCR, while the TCRdb copy is restricted to in-frame clones and leaves out a portion. The sample includes a few hundred thousand clones, 70% to 85% of them seen just once. Source material: peripheral blood. These receptors were taken from a human donor with acute or convalescent COVID-19. The donor label of this sample is uncertain.

The genes are TRBV5-5 and TRBJ2-6; D is perhaps TRBD1 (7 bases). This CDR3 is built from 15 residues. Trimming took 2 bases from V and 2 from J, leaving 8 bases between them. Germline values: CDR1 SGHKS, CDR2 YYEKEE (reference sequence). The CDR3 protein is CASSFRGAGANVLTF. The CDR3 DNA follows: TGTGCCAGCAGCTTCAGGGGGGCTGGGGCCAACGTCCTGACTTTC.

The chain links TRBV18 to TRBJ1-5; TRBD1 agrees at 9 bases. Trimming removed 3 bases from V and 7 bases from J; junction bases left unmatched: 7. The CDR3 extends over 15 amino acids. CDR1 and CDR2 (germline): KGHSH, LQKENI. The DNA of the CDR3 is TGTGCCAGCTCACCTCGCGGGACAGGGTGGCAGCCCCAGCATTTT. Translated, it gives CASSPRGTGWQPQHF.

CDR3 coding DNA: TGTGCCAGCTCACCACTCGGACACGGTGGCGGGGAGCTGTTTTTT. Protein product: CASSPLGHGGGELFF. The genes are TRBV18 and TRBJ2-2; D is possibly TRBD1 (5 bases). Germline values: CDR1 KGHSH, CDR2 LQKENI. Trimming removed 1 base at V and 7 bases at J, with 13 bases between. The CDR3 has 15 amino acids.

The chain links TRBV3-1 (or the pseudogene TRBV3-2) to TRBJ1-2; a weak D match, TRBD1 (6 bases). The CDR3 is made up of 13 amino acids. Germline CDR1 reads LGHDT; CDR2 reads YNNKEL (reference sequence). V shed 6 bases and J shed 8 bases, with 16 bases lying between them. The CDR3 sequence: CASSLTGFGGYTF. In nucleotides, the CDR3 is TGTGCCAGCAGTCTAACAGGGTTTGGCGGCTACACCTTC.

CDR3: CASSFRKVSGHNEQFF. Written as DNA, the CDR3 is TGTGCCAGCAGCTTCAGGAAGGTGTCAGGCCACAATGAGCAGTTCTTC. The chain recombines TRBV7-2 with TRBJ2-1; D is undetermined. Trimming stripped 3 bases from V and 5 bases from J, with 17 bases between. CDR1 SGHTA and CDR2 FQGNSA come from the germline V gene. This CDR3 comprises 16 residues. Combining the CDR3 with reference TRBV7-2 and TRBJ2-1 gives the whole variable domain GAGVSQSPSNKVTEKGKDVELRCDPISGHTALYWYRQSLGQGLEFLIYFQGNSAPDKSGLPSDRFSAERTGGSVSTLTIQRTQQEDSAVYLCASSFRKVSGHNEQFFGPGTRLTVL.

The V call is TRBV10-3, the J call TRBJ1-3, with 7 bases matching TRBD1. The V gene's germline CDR1 is ENHRY and CDR2 SYGVKD. CDR3 length: 14 amino acids. The V and J ends lost 4 bases and 4 bases, in that order; junction bases with no gene match: 4. The CDR3 nucleotides read TGTGCCATCAGTGCCGGGACAGAGGGAAACACCATATATTTT. Translating it yields CAISAGTEGNTIYF.

This clone was counted a single time. In DNA form, the CDR3 reads TGTGCCAGCTCACCCTCCCGGGGAGGGAACACTGAAGCTTTCTTT. It codes for CASSPSRGGNTEAFF. The genes are TRBV18 and TRBJ1-1; D is uncertain. The CDR3 totals 15 residues. Germline V gene lookup returns CDR1 KGHSH and CDR2 LQKENI. V shed 3 bases and J shed 1 base, with 12 bases lying between them.

The table lists this clone with a few counts. The chain combines TRBV3-1 (or the pseudogene TRBV3-2) with TRBJ1-6, with TRBD1 identical over 8 bases. This CDR3 region has 14 residues. V was clipped by 5 bases and J by 10 bases; unmatched bases: 7. Looked up from germline, CDR1 is LGHDT and CDR2 is YNNKEL (reference sequence). Here the CDR3 DNA reads TGTGCCAGCAGCGAAACAGGGGGGTACTCACCCCTCCACTTT. Translating it yields CASSETGGYSPLHF.

This clone was observed once. V usage is TRBV10-1 and J usage is TRBJ1-5; weak D call: TRBD1 (6 bases). CDR3 length equals 14 residues. The V gene lost 5 bases and the J gene lost 5 bases, with 13 bases spanning the gap. Germline CDR1 reads WNHNN; CDR2 reads SYGVQD (reference sequence). The CDR3 spells CASSPDRTDQPQHF. In nucleotides, the CDR3 is TGCGCCAGCAGTCCGGACAGAACCGATCAGCCCCAGCATTTT.

This clone is a singleton in its sample. This chain connects TRBV5-4 to TRBJ1-2; 10 bases are shared with TRBD1. The germline CDR1 and CDR2 sequences are SGHNT and YYREEE (reference sequence). The CDR3 has 14 amino acids. The J segment lost 5 bases and the V segment lost 5 bases, leaving 6 bases of the junction unmatched. The CDR3 loop is CASSRDRGLYGYTF. CDR3 nucleotide sequence: TGTGCCAGCAGTCGGGACAGGGGTCTTTATGGCTACACCTTC.

V is TRBV10-2 and J is TRBJ2-6, with D maybe TRBD2 (5 bases). Trimming removed 8 bases at V and 1 base at J, with 9 bases between. Germline lookup yields CDR1 WSHSY and CDR2 SAAADI. This CDR3 is built from 14 residues. The CDR3, as DNA: TGCGCCAGCTCCAGCGGTTCTGGGGCCAACGTCCTGACTTTC. Translation: CASSSGSGANVLTF.

In its sample, this clone ranks as medium-sized. This chain links TRBV6-4 with TRBJ1-2; D may be TRBD1 (5 bases). CDR1 is MRHNA, CDR2 SNTAGT, per germline. This CDR3 is 16 amino acids long. Deletions cut 0 bases from V and 6 bases from J, with 17 bases between. CDR3 loop: CASSDSGGAITHGYTF. CDR3 bases: TGTGCCAGCAGTGACTCTGGTGGGGCGATAACTCATGGCTACACCTTC.

CDR3 residues: CASSQDRGRGQPQHF. Written as DNA, the CDR3 is TGTGCCAGCAGCCAGGACAGGGGGCGGGGGCAGCCCCAGCATTTT. This chain links TRBV7-8 with TRBJ1-5; 11 nucleotides align to TRBD1. The ends lost 5 bases at V and 7 bases at J; junction bases unmatched: 7. Germline CDR1 is SGHVS and CDR2 is FQNEAQ. CDR3 length equals 15 residues. The entire variable domain, with the rest obtained from reference TRBV7-8 and TRBJ1-5, is as follows: GAGVSQSPRYKVAKRGQDVALRCDPISGHVSLFWYQQALGQGPEFLTYFQNEAQLDKSGLPSDRFFAERPEGSVSTLKIQRTQQEDSAVYLCASSQDRGRGQPQHFGDGTRLSIL.

The chain links TRBV11-2 to TRBJ2-2, with 9 bases identical to TRBD2. V gave up 5 bases and J gave up 1 base; unmatched junction bases: 11. This CDR3 has 18 amino acids. Germline loops: CDR1 SGHAT, CDR2 FQNNGV. CDR3 nucleotide sequence: TGTGCCAGCAGCCATCCACCAGCGGGGGGCTTGAACACCGGGGAGCTGTTTTTT. It specifies CASSHPPAGGLNTGELFF.

This clone was picked up a small number of times. The V gene is TRBV25-1, the J gene TRBJ1-2; TRBD1 agrees at 7 bases. Losses at the gene ends were 6 bases for V and 6 bases for J; bases not matched to a gene: 7. The CDR3 covers 13 residues. Germline assignment: CDR1 MGHDK and CDR2 SYGVNS. The CDR3 bases are TGTGCCAGCAGCCCCCATACAGGGGATGGCTACACCTTC. Its protein product is CASSPHTGDGYTF.

This chain links TRBV30 with TRBJ2-1, with D tentatively TRBD1 (5 bases). Trimming removed 0 bases from V and 3 bases from J, with 6 bases in between. Germline assignment: CDR1 GTSNPN and CDR2 SVGIG (reference sequence). The CDR3 totals 13 residues. This chain's CDR3 is CAWSVDSYNEQFF. CDR3 DNA sequence: TGTGCCTGGAGTGTAGACAGCTACAATGAGCAGTTCTTC.

The V gene is TRBV5-1, the J gene TRBJ1-2; 10 bases match TRBD1. Germline V gene lookup returns CDR1 SGHRS and CDR2 YFSETQ. The J segment lost 3 bases and the V segment lost 3 bases, leaving 5 bases of the junction unmatched. This CDR3 is 15 amino acids long. The CDR3 reads CASSYGQGGYYGYTF. CDR3 nucleotide sequence: TGCGCCAGCAGCTACGGACAGGGGGGTTACTATGGCTACACCTTC.

The chain is built from TRBV6-4 and TRBJ2-7; 9 positions match TRBD1. CDR1 and CDR2 (germline): MRHNA, SNTAGT. V was clipped by 6 bases and J by 6 bases; unmatched bases: 15. The CDR3 is 16 amino acids. CDR3 nucleotides: TGTGCCAGCAGATCCCGCCGACAGGGGGGGATTACCGAGCAGTACTTC. Translating it yields CASRSRRQGGITEQYF.

V is TRBV18 and J is TRBJ1-1; tentatively, D is TRBD1 (6 bases). CDR3 size: 14 residues. The V gene's germline CDR1 is KGHSH and CDR2 LQKENI. Trimming took off 1 base at V and 4 bases at J, with 10 bases between the two ends. The CDR3 sequence: CASSPRTGITEAFF. CDR3 nucleotides: TGTGCCAGCTCACCACGTACAGGGATCACTGAAGCTTTCTTT.

This clone occurred once. The chain carries TRBV30 and TRBJ2-1; D perhaps matches TRBD2 (5 bases). The germline V gene has CDR1 GTSNPN and CDR2 SVGIG (reference sequence). V lost 1 base and J 12 bases, leaving 10 bases between the germline ends. CDR3 length equals 11 residues. In DNA form, the CDR3 reads TGTGCCTGGAGTGGGGCTAGCTTGCAGTTCTTC. Translation gives CAWSGASLQFF. The full variable domain, completed using reference TRBV30 and TRBJ2-1, is SQTIHQWPATLVQPVGSPLSLECTVEGTSNPNLYWYRQAAGRGLQLLFYSVGIGQISSEVPQNLSASRPQDRQFILSSKKLLLSDSGFYLCAWSGASLQFFGPGTRLTVL.

The V gene is TRBV30, the J gene TRBJ1-2; D may be TRBD1 (5 bases). The V end lost 3 bases, the J end lost 4 bases, and 15 bases lay between the germline ends. Per germline, CDR1 GTSNPN and CDR2 SVGIG (reference sequence). The CDR3 is made up of 14 amino acids. The CDR3 protein is CAWSLRGWGYGYTF. CDR3 DNA: TGTGCCTGGAGCCTCCGGGGGTGGGGCTATGGCTACACCTTC.

The chain has TRBV7-2 and TRBJ1-6; the D is unclear. In germline, CDR1 is SGHTA, CDR2 FQGNSA. CDR3 size: 12 residues. Trimming took off 5 bases at V and 9 bases at J, with 8 bases between the two ends. CDR3 in amino acids: CASSAFGSPLHF. The CDR3 nucleotides are TGTGCCAGCAGCGCCTTCGGTTCACCCCTCCACTTT. Together with reference TRBV7-2 and TRBJ1-6, the CDR3 gives the full variable domain: GAGVSQSPSNKVTEKGKDVELRCDPISGHTALYWYRQSLGQGLEFLIYFQGNSAPDKSGLPSDRFSAERTGGSVSTLTIQRTQQEDSAVYLCASSAFGSPLHFGNGTRLTVT.

The chain uses TRBV18 and TRBJ2-1; 8 bases are a match to TRBD2. V shed 3 bases, J shed 7 bases, and the junction held 14 bases outside the gene matches. The CDR3 length is 17 residues. Germline CDR1 is KGHSH and CDR2 is LQKENI. CDR3: CASSPPHTSGVYNEQFF. CDR3 sequence (DNA): TGTGCCAGCTCACCCCCTCATACTAGCGGAGTCTATAATGAGCAGTTCTTC. The full variable domain, completed using reference TRBV18 and TRBJ2-1, is NAGVMQNPRHLVRRRGQEARLRCSPMKGHSHVYWYRQLPEEGLKFMVYLQKENIIDESGMPKERFSAEFPKEGPSILRIQQVVRGDSAAYFCASSPPHTSGVYNEQFFGPGTRLTVL.

The rearrangement uses TRBV6-5 and TRBJ1-3, with 8 positions matching TRBD1. Losses at the gene ends were 5 bases for V and 2 bases for J; bases not matched to a gene: 5. The CDR3 sequence is 15 residues long. Germline V gene data show CDR1 as MNHEY and CDR2 as SVGAGI. CDR3 in amino acids: CASSRQGAPGNTIYF. For the CDR3, the DNA is TGTGCCAGCAGTCGGCAGGGGGCCCCTGGAAACACCATATATTTT.

Notes on this clone: Other nucleotide sequences in the sample specify the same CDR3. This chain links TRBV5-1 with TRBJ1-3; 7 positions match TRBD1. Trimming at V came to 2 bases and at J to 4 bases, leaving 6 bases not matched to a gene. Germline CDR1 and CDR2: SGHRS and YFSETQ. The CDR3 has 15 amino acids. For the CDR3, the DNA is TGCGCCAGCAGCTTATTGACAGGGTCCGGAAACACCATATATTTT. Translating it yields CASSLLTGSGNTIYF.

The chain employs TRBV2 and TRBJ2-1; maybe TRBD1 (6 bases). This CDR3 comprises 15 residues. V was shortened by 7 bases and J by 0 bases, with 13 bases between the two germline ends. The germline V gene encodes CDR1 SNHLY and CDR2 FYNNEI. The CDR3 DNA reads as TGTGCCAGCACCCGGACAGTTAGCTCCTACAATGAGCAGTTCTTC. Its translation is CASTRTVSSYNEQFF.

V is TRBV5-5 and J is TRBJ2-2; TRBD2 is a possible D gene (6 bases). Germline CDR1 reads SGHKS; CDR2 reads YYEKEE (reference sequence). The CDR3 length is 14 residues. Trimming cost V 4 bases and J 6 bases, with 13 bases left between them. As DNA, the CDR3 is TGTGCCAGCAGCCGCCCAGGAGGGGCCGGGGAGCTGTTTTTT. The encoded protein is CASSRPGGAGELFF.

The rearrangement uses TRBV2 and TRBJ1-5, with a weak D call TRBD1 (6 bases). The CDR3 is made up of 15 amino acids. From germline, CDR1 is SNHLY and CDR2 FYNNEI. The V gene lost 6 bases and the J gene lost 2 bases, with 14 bases spanning the gap. CDR3 amino acids: CASRKRQDRNQPQHF. CDR3 sequence (DNA): TGTGCCAGCAGAAAGAGACAGGACCGCAATCAGCCCCAGCATTTT.

This sequence joins TRBV11-2 and TRBJ2-1, with TRBD2 as a possible D gene (5 bases). The CDR3 totals 15 residues. The V and J ends lost 2 bases and 5 bases respectively, with 13 bases between them. CDR1 is SGHAT, CDR2 FQNNGV, per germline. The CDR3 DNA is TGTGCCAGCAGCTTAAGTCCTACGGGGAACAATGAGCAGTTCTTC. It translates to CASSLSPTGNNEQFF.

This sequence joins TRBV6-5 and TRBJ1-2, with TRBD1 matching 7 bases. Trimming removed 6 bases from V and 6 bases from J; junction bases left unmatched: 7. The germline V gene encodes CDR1 MNHEY and CDR2 SVGAGI. The CDR3 length is 13 residues. This chain's CDR3 is CASRLQGKNGYTF. The CDR3 coding sequence is TGTGCCAGCAGATTACAGGGGAAGAATGGCTACACCTTC.

This clone has a handful of counts. The chain links TRBV7-8 to TRBJ1-2, with 8 bases identical to TRBD1. This CDR3 is 16 amino acids long. The V segment lost 6 bases and the J segment 5 bases; nucleotides outside the gene matches: 14. Germline assignment: CDR1 SGHVS and CDR2 FQNEAQ. The CDR3 loop is CASSPMSGQGAYGYTF. CDR3 bases: TGTGCCAGCAGTCCCATGTCAGGCCAGGGGGCTTATGGCTACACCTTC.